Below, 30 T cell receptor beta chains from the same sample are listed, as sequenced in a study of blood T cell repertoires in COVID-19 (dated by TCRdb to about 2020). To prepare the library, the immunoSEQ multiplex PCR assay was applied. The source is immuneACCESS, and TCRdb retained only in-frame sequences with V and J called. Part of the clones is not carried over; for the studies checked, unresolved V genes explain less than half of this, and the remainder is unexplained. Across this sample there are approximately 210,000 clones, with 82% seen only once. The top ten clones comprise about 3.2% of the sample. Sequencing was done on a sample of PBMCs or T cells enriched from blood (not recorded which). The receptors stem from a woman aged 55 to 70 who had recovered from COVID-19.

There are a few counts of this clone. A much larger clone differs by one base, so this may be a read error. This chain's CDR3 is CASSFGQGNSPLHF. The CDR3 bases are TGTGCCAGCAGCTTCGGACAGGGAAATTCACCCCTCCACTTT. The V call is TRBV7-9, the J call TRBJ1-6; 8 bases align to TRBD1. The V gene end was trimmed by 3 bases and the J gene end by 7 bases; junction bases not matched to a gene: 2. This CDR3 comprises 14 residues. Germline V gives CDR1 SEHNR, CDR2 FQNEAQ (reference sequence). The variable domain in full, with the rest retrieved from reference TRBV7-9 and TRBJ1-6, is DTGVSQNPRHKITKRGQNVTFRCDPISEHNRLYWYRQTLGQGPEFLTYFQNEAQLEKSRLLSDRFSAERPKGSFSTLEIQRTEQGDSAMYLCASSFGQGNSPLHFGNGTRLTVT.

The gene calls are TRBV5-1 and TRBJ2-7, with 12 bases fitting TRBD1. With 0 bases clipped from V and 6 bases from J, the junction kept 4 bases outside the gene matches. The CDR3 extends over 15 amino acids. Germline values: CDR1 SGHRS, CDR2 YFSETQ. CDR3 bases: TGCGCCAGCAGCTTGGTCGGGACAGGGGGCTCCGAGCAGTACTTC. Its protein product is CASSLVGTGGSEQYF. Complete variable domain (other parts from reference TRBV5-1 and TRBJ2-7): KAGVTQTPRYLIKTRGQQVTLSCSPISGHRSVSWYQQTPGQGLQFLFEYFSETQRNKGNFPGRFSGRQFSNSRSEMNVSTLELGDSALYLCASSLVGTGGSEQYFGPGTRLTVT.

The genes are TRBV4-1 and TRBJ1-1; D possibly corresponds to TRBD1 (5 bases). Between the trimmed V and J ends, which lost 6 bases and 0 bases, there was a span of 11 bases. Germline V gives CDR1 MGHRA, CDR2 YSYEKL. This CDR3 spans 14 amino acids. This CDR3 reads CASRGGTMNTEAFF. CDR3 bases: TGCGCCAGCAGAGGCGGGACCATGAACACTGAAGCTTTCTTT.

V gene TRBV6-5 combines with J gene TRBJ2-7; TRBD1 might be the D (6 bases). The CDR3 sequence is 15 residues long. Germline CDR1 and CDR2: MNHEY and SVGAGI. V was shortened by 6 bases and J by 3 bases, with 18 bases between the two germline ends. The CDR3 spells CASSASGGPSYEQYF. For the CDR3, the DNA is TGTGCCAGCAGCGCGTCTGGGGGCCCTAGCTACGAGCAGTACTTC.

V and J are TRBV11-3 and TRBJ2-2; D is unclear. The CDR3 loop spans 15 amino acids. Trimming shortened V by 1 base and J by 6 bases, and 12 bases separated the two germline ends. Germline-derived CDR1 and CDR2 are SGHNT and YENEEA. CDR3 amino acids: CASSLGSPLAGELFF. Here the CDR3 DNA reads TGTGCCAGCAGCTTAGGATCACCGTTAGCCGGGGAGCTGTTTTTT.

This clone appeared once. The chain uses TRBV6-4 and TRBJ2-1; TRBD2 matches 9 bases. This CDR3 contains 14 residues. J gave up 8 bases and V 3 bases, and 5 bases lay outside the gene matches. Germline V CDR1 and CDR2: MRHNA, SNTAGT. The CDR3 DNA follows: TGTGCCAGCAGTGAGCGGGAGGGAGGGTATGAGCAGTTCTTC. Its translation: CASSEREGGYEQFF.

This chain links TRBV12-5 with TRBJ2-1; perhaps TRBD2 as D (6 bases). Trimming stripped 6 bases from V and 6 bases from J, with 24 bases between. Germline CDR1 is LGHNT and CDR2 is FRNRAP. This CDR3 has 17 amino acids. CDR3 coding DNA: TGTGCTAGTGGCCTACCATATGGGGACTCGAGTGGCAATGAGCAGTTCTTC. This codes for CASGLPYGDSSGNEQFF.

This chain joins TRBV6-5 and TRBJ2-7, with a tentative D call TRBD1 (6 bases). The germline V gene has CDR1 MNHEY and CDR2 SVGAGI. The CDR3 length is 14 residues. V was clipped by 0 bases and J by 6 bases, with 12 bases between them. CDR3 sequence: CASSYSGTLLEQYF. CDR3 coding DNA: TGTGCCAGCAGTTACTCCGGGACACTACTCGAGCAGTACTTC.

The chain has TRBV25-1 and TRBJ2-3; TRBD2 aligns across 10 bases. The CDR3 has 16 amino acids. In germline, CDR1 is MGHDK, CDR2 SYGVNS. The junction had 10 bases not matched to a gene; V was cut back by 6 bases and J by 4 bases. CDR3 nucleotides: TGTGCCAGCAGCAAGGCAGCGGGAGGGCCCCCAGATACGCAGTATTTT. Its translation: CASSKAAGGPPDTQYF. The variable domain in full, completed from reference TRBV25-1 and TRBJ2-3, reads EADIYQTPRYLVIGTGKKITLECSQTMGHDKMYWYQQDPGMELHLIHYSYGVNSTEKGDLSSESTVSRIRTEHFPLTLESARPSHTSQYLCASSKAAGGPPDTQYFGPGTRLTVL.

This chain joins TRBV6-1 and TRBJ1-2; no definite D call. The germline V gene has CDR1 MNHNS and CDR2 SASEGT. The germline V and J ends were trimmed by 3 bases and 4 bases, with 9 bases remaining between them. The CDR3 is made up of 13 amino acids. This CDR3 reads CASSDVGVYGYTF. Written as DNA, the CDR3 is TGTGCCAGCAGTGACGTGGGAGTCTATGGCTACACCTTC.

CDR3 region: CASSLQRDGNTEAFF. The DNA for the CDR3 is TGTGCCAGCAGTTTACAGCGCGATGGGAACACTGAAGCTTTCTTT. The rearrangement joins TRBV27 to TRBJ1-1; no reliable D call. Trimming took off 2 bases at V and 1 base at J, with 11 bases between the two ends. The CDR3 loop spans 15 amino acids. The germline V gene has CDR1 MNHEY and CDR2 SMNVEV (reference sequence).

This clone was detected once. This rearrangement joins TRBV5-4 to TRBJ2-2; TRBD1 might be the D (5 bases). This CDR3 contains 15 residues. The germline gives CDR1 SGHNT, CDR2 YYREEE (reference sequence). V gave up 1 base and J gave up 7 bases, with 14 bases separating them. This CDR3 is CASSLNAGSGGELFF. The CDR3 DNA follows: TGTGCCAGCAGCTTGAATGCAGGGTCCGGCGGGGAGCTGTTTTTT.

This chain links TRBV7-2 with TRBJ1-5, with D hard to call. The CDR3 length is 15 residues. Deletions cut 5 bases from V and 3 bases from J, with 14 bases between. Looked up from germline, CDR1 is SGHTA and CDR2 is FQGNSA. CDR3 sequence: CASSAQGRNNQPQHF. CDR3 nucleotide sequence: TGTGCCAGCAGCGCCCAAGGGAGAAACAATCAGCCCCAGCATTTT.

The chain is built from TRBV11-2 and TRBJ2-5; weak D call: TRBD2 (5 bases). Per germline, CDR1 SGHAT and CDR2 FQNNGV. This CDR3 has 14 amino acids. V was trimmed by 5 bases and J by 4 bases, leaving 14 bases between them. In DNA, the CDR3 is TGTGCCAGCAGCGGGCCGGGGTCCAGAGAGACCCAGTACTTC. Translated, it gives CASSGPGSRETQYF.

The chain couples TRBV7-8 to TRBJ1-6; a weak D match, TRBD1 (5 bases). The CDR3 totals 16 residues. CDR1 is SGHVS and CDR2 is FQNEAQ in the germline V gene. Trimming stripped 1 base from V and 14 bases from J, with 21 bases between. The CDR3 sequence is CASSLGELTVVRTLHF. The CDR3 DNA follows: TGTGCCAGCAGCTTAGGAGAGTTGACAGTTGTAAGGACCCTCCACTTT.

This clone was detected only a few times. The rearrangement links TRBV5-6 to TRBJ2-7; 7 bases fit TRBD1. V dropped 4 bases and J dropped 1; count of bases not matched to a gene: 17. CDR1 and CDR2 (germline): SGHDT, YYEEEE. The CDR3 totals 18 residues. CDR3 region: CASSPSGTALIGSYEQYF. CDR3 DNA: TGTGCCAGCAGCCCCTCAGGGACAGCCCTAATCGGGTCCTACGAGCAGTACTTC. Using reference TRBV5-6 and TRBJ2-7 for the parts outside the CDR3, the full variable domain is DAGVTQSPTHLIKTRGQQVTLRCSPKSGHDTVSWYQQALGQGPQFIFQYYEEEERQRGNFPDRFSGHQFPNYSSELNVNALLLGDSALYLCASSPSGTALIGSYEQYFGPGTRLTVT.

V is TRBV6-6 and J is TRBJ1-5, with D hard to call. The CDR3 has 16 amino acids. Trimming took 7 bases from V and 0 from J, leaving 16 bases between them. Germline CDR1 and CDR2: MNHNY and SVGAGI (reference sequence). The CDR3 loop reads CASNSGGVNSNQPQHF. DNA for the CDR3: TGTGCCAGCAACTCGGGAGGTGTTAATAGCAATCAGCCCCAGCATTTT.

The chain carries TRBV29-1 and TRBJ1-2, with TRBD1 matching over 7 bases. This CDR3 is 12 amino acids long. V shed 5 bases and J 8 bases; nucleotides not matched to a gene: 8. Germline V gene data show CDR1 as SQVTM and CDR2 as ANQGSEA. CDR3 region: CSVTQGKGGYTF. CDR3 coding DNA: TGCAGCGTTACACAGGGGAAGGGGGGCTACACCTTC.

The chain combines TRBV12-3 or TRBV12-4 with TRBJ1-1, with a possible D match to TRBD1 (5 bases). V was clipped by 5 bases and J by 10 bases, with 14 bases between them. The CDR3 has 12 amino acids. The CDR3 sequence is CASSPGQLGAFF. CDR3 coding DNA: TGTGCCAGCAGTCCAGGACAATTGGGAGCTTTCTTT.

The gene calls are TRBV7-2 and TRBJ2-2; 10 bases line up with TRBD1. Germline CDR1 and CDR2: SGHTA and FQGNSA. Unmatched junction bases numbered 7, after V lost 5 bases and J lost 7 bases. CDR3 length equals 15 residues. This CDR3 reads CASSKRQGADGELFF. Here the CDR3 DNA reads TGTGCCAGCAGCAAACGACAGGGGGCCGACGGGGAGCTGTTTTTT.

The genes are TRBV10-1 and TRBJ2-1, with 10 bases matching TRBD2. From germline, CDR1 is WNHNN and CDR2 SYGVQD (reference sequence). V was pared by 2 bases and J by 9 bases, with 4 bases of the junction left unmatched. The CDR3 is 14 residues long. The CDR3 coding sequence is TGCGCCAGCAGTGAGGGTAGCGGGAGGTTTGAGCAGTTCTTC. Amino acids: CASSEGSGRFEQFF.

The chain recombines TRBV14 with TRBJ1-1; D is undetermined. The CDR3 runs 15 residues. Deletions cut 1 base from V and 4 bases from J, with 13 bases between. The germline V gene has CDR1 SGHDN and CDR2 FVKESK. Written as DNA, the CDR3 is TGTGCCAGCAGCCAAGTTTATGGTCGGGGCACTGAAGCTTTCTTT. It translates to CASSQVYGRGTEAFF. The full variable domain, its missing parts supplied by reference TRBV14 and TRBJ1-1, is EAGVTQFPSHSVIEKGQTVTLRCDPISGHDNLYWYRRVMGKEIKFLLHFVKESKQDESGMPNNRFLAERTGGTYSTLKVQPAELEDSGVYFCASSQVYGRGTEAFFGQGTRLTVV.

This clone was counted once. The chain couples TRBV5-1 to TRBJ2-1, with 13 nucleotides matching TRBD2. In germline, CDR1 is SGHRS, CDR2 YFSETQ. The ends lost 3 bases at V and 4 bases at J; junction bases unmatched: 4. The CDR3 has 16 amino acids. The CDR3 DNA follows: TGCGCCAGCAGCTCAACTAGCGGGGGGGTTTACAATGAGCAGTTCTTC. Amino acid sequence: CASSSTSGGVYNEQFF.

The rearrangement links TRBV7-2 to TRBJ2-3, with D possibly matching TRBD1 (5 bases). The germline V gene encodes CDR1 SGHTA and CDR2 FQGNSA. This CDR3 is built from 17 residues. Trimming removed 5 bases at V and 2 bases at J, with 20 bases between. The CDR3 coding sequence is TGTGCCAGCAGCATAGGCCCCGTGACAGCAATCACAGATACGCAGTATTTT. It is translated as CASSIGPVTAITDTQYF.

This sequence joins TRBV5-6 and TRBJ1-2; D is uncertain. The CDR3 contains 15 residues. Trimming left V 2 bases short and J 3 bases short, with 14 bases between. Germline V lookup: CDR1 SGHDT, CDR2 YYEEEE. DNA for the CDR3: TGTGCCAGCAGCTTCCCCGGTAAACGCGACTATGGCTACACCTTC. It codes for CASSFPGKRDYGYTF. Looking up the rest from reference TRBV5-6 and TRBJ1-2 gives the full variable domain: DAGVTQSPTHLIKTRGQQVTLRCSPKSGHDTVSWYQQALGQGPQFIFQYYEEEERQRGNFPDRFSGHQFPNYSSELNVNALLLGDSALYLCASSFPGKRDYGYTFGSGTRLTVV.

The chain joins TRBV25-1 to TRBJ1-1, with D perhaps TRBD1 (5 bases). The CDR3 has 12 residues. Germline V gene data show CDR1 as MGHDK and CDR2 as SYGVNS. The ends were cut back, 6 bases at V and 12 bases at J, with 17 bases in the middle. CDR3 sequence (DNA): TGTGCCAGCAGACAGGACACGATGGAGACTTTCTTT. Residues: CASRQDTMETFF.

This clone was recorded only once. The rearrangement joins TRBV4-2 to TRBJ2-4, with 9 positions matching TRBD2. The J segment lost 15 bases and the V segment lost 5 bases, leaving 20 bases of the junction unmatched. Germline CDR1 reads LGHNA; CDR2 reads YNFKEQ. The CDR3 length is 16 residues. CDR3 DNA sequence: TGTGCCAGCAGCACCCCCCTCGAGGTCCGCGGGAGGGTTCTGTACTTC. Protein product: CASSTPLEVRGRVLYF.

The chain joins TRBV20-1 to TRBJ1-6; perhaps TRBD1 as D (5 bases). The CDR3 loop spans 14 amino acids. Germline CDR1 DFQATT, CDR2 SNEGSKA (reference sequence). V gave up 3 bases and J gave up 7 bases, with 13 bases separating them. The CDR3 DNA sequence: TGCAGTGCTAGTCGGGGGGTGAGAAATTCACCCCTCCACTTT. Translated: CSASRGVRNSPLHF.

The chain uses TRBV7-2 and TRBJ2-2; D is unresolved. Germline CDR1 is SGHTA and CDR2 is FQGNSA. This CDR3 is 15 amino acids long. The V gene lost 3 bases and the J gene lost 5 bases, with 13 bases spanning the gap. CDR3 protein: CASSFVGIVTGELFF. The CDR3 DNA sequence: TGTGCCAGCAGCTTTGTGGGCATCGTAACCGGGGAGCTGTTTTTT.

The V call is TRBV7-6, the J call TRBJ1-4; TRBD1 agrees at 7 bases. Germline V CDR1 and CDR2: SGHVS, FNYEAQ. V lost 2 bases and J lost 0; bases outside the gene matches: 0. The CDR3 extends over 15 amino acids. For the CDR3, the DNA is TGTGCCAGCAGCTTAACAGGGGCAACTAATGAAAAACTGTTTTTT. It codes for CASSLTGATNEKLFF.